Detailed here is one TCR beta chain. Its antigen remains unknown. The data belong to a study of CD8+CD57+ T cells in acquired aplastic anemia. Study information: The DNA of sorted CD4+ and CD8+ cells averaged 3.2 ug.

Germline assignment: CDR1 SQVTM and CDR2 ANQGSEA. The length of the CDR3 is 14 residues. Trimming removed 5 bases from V and 2 bases from J; junction bases left unmatched: 5. TCR beta VDJ and CDR3 were profiled, and genomic DNA was the template. TCRdb passed the reads through MiXCR, listing each CDR3 protein once. The sample holds roughly 280,000 distinct CDR3 sequences, approximately 58% seen once. Notes on the study in general: Patients were compared with controls for CD8+ Simpson's diversity, and no significant difference emerged.

Patients picked for sequencing had shown CD8+CD57+ cell expansion detected by flow cytometry. Every patient was diagnosed with severe acquired aplastic anemia. The origin of this receptor is a human donor with aplastic anemia. The chain uses TRBV29-1 and TRBJ1-3; 8 positions match TRBD1. Sample: sorted CD4+, CD8+, or CD8+CD57+ T cells (not recorded which) from PBMCs. Written as DNA, the CDR3 is TGCAGCGTTTCCCGGACAGGGACTGGAAACACCATATATTTT. It is translated as CSVSRTGTGNTIYF.